The 32 T cell receptor beta chains below all came from one sample that was sequenced in a study of control samples from healthy donors and cancer patients. The table came from immunoSEQ multiplex PCR; TCRdb's copy has only in-frame clones and leaves some out. Seen here are more than 110,000 clones, more than 85% observed once, and the top ten hold roughly 8.7%. The sample consisted of blood. The receptors come from a woman younger than 45 in good health.

J is TRBJ2-1 and V is TRBV30, with 12 bases aligning to TRBD2. Unmatched junction bases numbered 15, after V lost 4 bases and J lost 5 bases. The CDR3 is 18 residues long. Germline CDR1 and CDR2: GTSNPN and SVGIG (reference sequence). The CDR3 region has the DNA TGTGCCTGGATGGAGGGGCTAGCGGGAGGGTTCGAAAACAATGAGCAGTTCTTC. Amino acids: CAWMEGLAGGFENNEQFF.

The chain couples TRBV4-1 to TRBJ2-2; D not resolved. The V gene lost 4 bases and the J gene lost 6 bases, with 3 bases spanning the gap. The CDR3 is 11 amino acids. Germline V CDR1 and CDR2: MGHRA, YSYEKL. The CDR3 here is CASSPPGELFF. In DNA, the CDR3 is TGCGCCAGCAGCCCGCCCGGGGAGCTGTTTTTT.

This chain joins TRBV18 and TRBJ2-7; D unclear. Germline values: CDR1 KGHSH, CDR2 LQKENI. CDR3 length equals 14 residues. V was clipped by 3 bases and J by 3 bases, with 12 bases between them. The CDR3 sequence is CASSPLTSSYEQYF. The CDR3 coding sequence is TGTGCCAGCTCACCCCTGACAAGCAGCTACGAGCAGTACTTC.

The rearrangement uses TRBV20-1 and TRBJ1-2; 8 bases match TRBD1. The V and J ends lost 4 bases and 7 bases, in that order; junction bases with no gene match: 8. Germline CDR1 DFQATT, CDR2 SNEGSKA (reference sequence). The CDR3 length is 13 residues. The CDR3 region is CSAIDRGWAGYTF. CDR3 DNA: TGCAGTGCTATTGACAGGGGTTGGGCTGGCTACACCTTC.

The chain couples TRBV12-3 or TRBV12-4 to TRBJ1-1; weak D call: TRBD1 (5 bases). Trimming removed 4 bases from V and 4 bases from J, with 10 bases in between. The CDR3 extends over 13 amino acids. For the CDR3, the DNA is TGTGCCAGCAGTTGGGGGGGTGGCACTGAAGCTTTCTTT. Protein product: CASSWGGGTEAFF.

This chain uses TRBV5-5 with TRBJ2-2; TRBD1 is a possible D gene (6 bases). The CDR3 runs to 15 residues. The germline gives CDR1 SGHKS, CDR2 YYEKEE (reference sequence). Trimming took 4 bases from V and 0 from J, leaving 10 bases between them. CDR3 region: CASSLQGSNTGELFF. CDR3 coding DNA: TGTGCCAGCAGCCTACAGGGTTCGAACACCGGGGAGCTGTTTTTT. The whole variable domain, remainder taken from reference TRBV5-5 and TRBJ2-2, is DAGVTQSPTHLIKTRGQQVTLRCSPISGHKSVSWYQQVLGQGPQFIFQYYEKEERGRGNFPDRFSARQFPNYSSELNVNALLLGDSALYLCASSLQGSNTGELFFGEGSRLTVL.

The chain recombines TRBV6-5 with TRBJ1-1; D gene unclear. CDR1 and CDR2 (germline): MNHEY, SVGAGI. The CDR3 consists of 13 residues. The V and J ends lost 7 bases and 2 bases respectively, with 11 bases between them. CDR3 coding DNA: TGTGCCAGCACCGTAGACGGAAACACTGAAGCTTTCTTT. As protein: CASTVDGNTEAFF.

V gene TRBV6-1 combines with J gene TRBJ2-1; TRBD2 aligns across 8 bases. J gave up 4 bases and V 4 bases, and 3 bases lay outside the gene matches. The germline V gene has CDR1 MNHNS and CDR2 SASEGT. The CDR3 runs to 14 residues. The CDR3 nucleotides read TGTGCCAGCAGTGTAGCGGGGAAATACAATGAGCAGTTCTTC. Protein sequence: CASSVAGKYNEQFF.

V and J are TRBV30 and TRBJ1-4, with 7 positions matching TRBD1. Germline V lookup: CDR1 GTSNPN, CDR2 SVGIG (reference sequence). Losses at the gene ends were 2 bases for V and 10 bases for J; bases not matched to a gene: 7. There are 13 residues in the CDR3. The CDR3: CAWSKGALGKLFF. CDR3 DNA: TGTGCCTGGAGTAAGGGGGCGCTAGGAAAACTGTTTTTT.

The sample holds one count of this clone. The sample has other DNA sequences that encode this CDR3 too. The chain combines TRBV7-9 with TRBJ1-2; D uncertain. V was pared by 4 bases and J by 4 bases, with 10 bases between. The CDR3 consists of 13 residues. Germline CDR1 and CDR2: SEHNR and FQNEAQ (reference sequence). The CDR3 region has the DNA TGTGCCAGCAGCTGGGATAGGGCCTATGGCTACACCTTC. It codes for CASSWDRAYGYTF.

The V gene is TRBV6-5, the J gene TRBJ2-2; D assignment may be TRBD1 or TRBD2 (5 bases each). Trimming took off 2 bases at V and 6 bases at J, with 10 bases between the two ends. Per the germline V gene, CDR1 is MNHEY and CDR2 is SVGAGI. This CDR3 has 14 residues. CDR3: CASSYRQGAGELFF. In nucleotides, the CDR3 is TGTGCCAGCAGTTACAGGCAGGGAGCCGGGGAGCTGTTTTTT.

The chain carries TRBV28 and TRBJ1-2; perhaps TRBD1 as D (5 bases). The V end lost 7 bases, the J end lost 3 bases, and 12 bases lay between the germline ends. The CDR3 runs 13 residues. CDR1 MDHEN and CDR2 SYDVKM come from the germline V gene. CDR3 protein: CASMGGEDYGYTF. As DNA, the CDR3 is TGTGCCAGCATGGGGGGAGAGGACTATGGCTACACCTTC.

This rearrangement joins TRBV6-2 or TRBV6-3 to TRBJ1-1; no definite D call. Trimming shortened V by 1 base and J by 0 bases, and 9 bases separated the two germline ends. The CDR3 consists of 15 residues. The V gene's germline CDR1 is MNHEY and CDR2 SVGEGT. The CDR3 bases are TGTGCCAGCAGTTACTTAGGCCTGATGAACACTGAAGCTTTCTTT. It is translated as CASSYLGLMNTEAFF.

The CDR3 DNA is TGTGCCAGTAGTACGGGTCACCCCAATGGCTACACCTTC. Protein product: CASSTGHPNGYTF. The V call is TRBV19, the J call TRBJ1-2; D unclear. Germline CDR1 LNHDA, CDR2 SQIVND (reference sequence). The CDR3 is 13 residues long. Trimming removed 4 bases at V and 6 bases at J, with 12 bases between.

J is TRBJ2-3 and V is TRBV9, with 9 bases matching TRBD2. Unmatched junction bases numbered 3, after V lost 3 bases and J lost 1 base. Looked up from germline, CDR1 is SGDLS and CDR2 is YYNGEE. The CDR3 spans 15 residues. The CDR3 nucleotides are TGTGCCAGCAGCGCCCGACTAGCGGGCACAGATACGCAGTATTTT. Protein sequence: CASSARLAGTDTQYF.

The V gene is TRBV19, the J gene TRBJ2-7, with 10 nucleotides matching TRBD1. V lost 4 bases, J lost 3 bases, and 6 bases stayed unmatched. Germline CDR1 reads LNHDA; CDR2 reads SQIVND (reference sequence). CDR3 length equals 15 residues. The CDR3 DNA follows: TGTGCCAGTAGTAGGCAGGACAGGGGGTACTACGAGCAGTACTTC. Its translation: CASSRQDRGYYEQYF. Supplemented by reference TRBV19 and TRBJ2-7, the full variable domain reads DGGITQSPKYLFRKEGQNVTLSCEQNLNHDAMYWYRQDPGQGLRLIYYSQIVNDFQKGDIAEGYSVSREKKESFPLTVTSAQKNPTAFYLCASSRQDRGYYEQYFGPGTRLTVT.

V usage is TRBV10-3 and J usage is TRBJ2-3; the match to TRBD2 covers 12 bases. The CDR3 loop spans 17 amino acids. Germline assignment: CDR1 ENHRY and CDR2 SYGVKD. After removal of 2 bases from V and 7 bases from J, the junction contained 10 bases not matched to a gene. The CDR3 DNA reads as TGTGCCATCAGTGAGAGGCGGTCGCTAGCGGGAGGGCATACGCAGTATTTT. It yields the protein CAISERRSLAGGHTQYF.

The CDR3, as DNA: TGTGCCAGCAGCTTATCTCACGGGCCGGGGGCAGAGCCAGCTTTCTTT. It codes for CASSLSHGPGAEPAFF. The rearrangement links TRBV11-3 to TRBJ1-1, with a tentative D call TRBD1 (6 bases). The CDR3 extends over 16 amino acids. CDR1 SGHNT and CDR2 YENEEA come from the germline V gene. V shed 2 bases and J shed 10 bases, with 23 bases lying between them.

The V call is TRBV12-3 or TRBV12-4, the J call TRBJ2-3, with 7 bases that match TRBD2. CDR3 size: 12 residues. The ends lost 6 bases at V and 6 bases at J; junction bases unmatched: 3. The DNA of the CDR3 is TGTGCCAGCAGCCCCGGGAGGGATACGCAGTATTTT. Its protein product is CASSPGRDTQYF.

The rearrangement links TRBV30 to TRBJ2-7; weak D call: TRBD1 (6 bases). The CDR3 contains 12 residues. Trimming removed 1 base at V and 2 bases at J, with 6 bases between. Germline V gives CDR1 GTSNPN, CDR2 SVGIG (reference sequence). The CDR3 reads CAWSEGAYEQYF. The CDR3 DNA follows: TGTGCCTGGAGTGAGGGGGCCTACGAGCAGTACTTC.

The chain uses TRBV5-1 and TRBJ2-7; the D is unclear. Germline assignment: CDR1 SGHRS and CDR2 YFSETQ. This CDR3 has 14 amino acids. V was clipped by 2 bases and J by 2 bases, with 11 bases between them. The CDR3 DNA sequence: TGCGCCAGCAGCTTACAGAACAAACCCTACGAGCAGTACTTC. Its protein is CASSLQNKPYEQYF.

This clone was seen more than once but under ten times. The gene calls are TRBV6-5 and TRBJ1-2, with 9 positions matching TRBD1. The trim removed 6 bases at V and 8 bases at J, leaving 10 bases unmatched. Germline V gene data show CDR1 as MNHEY and CDR2 as SVGAGI. The CDR3 has 14 amino acids. Written as DNA, the CDR3 is TGTGCCAGCAGGCAAACAGGGGGCCTCTCGGGCTACACCTTC. Translating gives CASRQTGGLSGYTF.

The chain links TRBV2 to TRBJ1-6; TRBD1 matches at 8 bases. Germline loops: CDR1 SNHLY, CDR2 FYNNEI. The V segment lost 4 bases and the J segment 7 bases; nucleotides outside the gene matches: 3. CDR3 size: 14 residues. Written as DNA, the CDR3 is TGTGCCAGCAGTGTCGACAGGGGAAATTCACCCCTCCACTTT. Encoded protein: CASSVDRGNSPLHF.

The chain combines TRBV5-6 with TRBJ2-1; no clear D gene. The CDR3 runs to 11 residues. From germline, CDR1 is SGHDT and CDR2 YYEEEE. Trimming took off 3 bases at V and 9 bases at J, with 7 bases between the two ends. The CDR3 nucleotides are TGTGCCAGCAGCTCGGGCCCTGAGCAGTTCTTC. It is translated as CASSSGPEQFF. The full variable domain, its missing parts supplied by reference TRBV5-6 and TRBJ2-1, is DAGVTQSPTHLIKTRGQQVTLRCSPKSGHDTVSWYQQALGQGPQFIFQYYEEEERQRGNFPDRFSGHQFPNYSSELNVNALLLGDSALYLCASSSGPEQFFGPGTRLTVL.

The chain couples TRBV6-5 to TRBJ1-2; 9 bases are shared with TRBD1. Germline values: CDR1 MNHEY, CDR2 SVGAGI. V lost 5 bases and J lost 8; bases outside the gene matches: 12. This CDR3 comprises 15 residues. CDR3 bases: TGTGCCAGCAGTCCCGGGACAGGGAGCGGGTCGGGCTACACCTTC. It encodes CASSPGTGSGSGYTF.

The rearrangement joins TRBV7-8 to TRBJ2-7, with 7 bases fitting TRBD1. This CDR3 contains 14 residues. Germline CDR1 is SGHVS and CDR2 is FQNEAQ. The junction had 8 bases not matched to a gene; V was cut back by 2 bases and J by 7 bases. CDR3 sequence: CASSLKGATGEQYF. The CDR3 DNA reads as TGTGCCAGCAGCTTAAAGGGGGCGACGGGGGAGCAGTACTTC.

The chain combines TRBV6-5 with TRBJ1-1; unclear D gene. This CDR3 is built from 13 residues. Germline CDR1 is MNHEY and CDR2 is SVGAGI. V was pared by 7 bases and J by 0 bases, with 9 bases between. CDR3 amino acids: CASTPRMNTEAFF. The DNA for the CDR3 is TGTGCCAGCACGCCCAGGATGAACACTGAAGCTTTCTTT.

The genes are TRBV13 and TRBJ1-2, with D unclear. Germline V gene sequence: CDR1 PRHDT, CDR2 FYEKMQ (reference sequence). There are 14 residues in the CDR3. V lost 7 bases, J lost 5 bases, and 17 bases lay in between. The CDR3 DNA sequence: TGTGCCAGCACCTTGGGGAAGGCAGCTTATGGCTACACCTTC. It yields the protein CASTLGKAAYGYTF.

This chain uses TRBV27 with TRBJ2-7; D uncertain. CDR3 length: 13 residues. Trimming cost V 6 bases and J 5 bases, with 14 bases left between them. Germline CDR1 is MNHEY and CDR2 is SMNVEV (reference sequence). CDR3 loop: CASRSGSGDEQYF. In nucleotides, the CDR3 is TGTGCCAGCAGGTCAGGCTCGGGTGACGAGCAGTACTTC.

The chain couples TRBV9 to TRBJ1-1; D is perhaps TRBD1 (6 bases). Germline V gene lookup returns CDR1 SGDLS and CDR2 YYNGEE. The CDR3 is made up of 17 amino acids. Trimming cost V 7 bases and J 1 base, with 23 bases left between them. CDR3: CASFGGGSPPSNTEAFF. The CDR3, as DNA: TGTGCCAGCTTTGGGGGGGGCTCACCCCCTTCGAACACTGAAGCTTTCTTT.

V is TRBV12-3 or TRBV12-4 and J is TRBJ1-1; D is unresolved. The CDR3 sequence is 12 residues long. V was trimmed by 2 bases and J by 5 bases, leaving 6 bases between them. The CDR3 loop reads CASSLKLTEAFF. The CDR3 nucleotides read TGTGCCAGCAGTTTAAAACTAACTGAAGCTTTCTTT.

The CDR3 DNA is TGTGCCTGGGCAACCGGGACCCTGAACACTGAAGCTTTCTTT. Amino acids: CAWATGTLNTEAFF. The chain is built from TRBV30 and TRBJ1-1; D is perhaps TRBD1 (5 bases). CDR1 and CDR2 (germline): GTSNPN, SVGIG (reference sequence). Trimming took off 5 bases at V and 0 bases at J, with 13 bases between the two ends. The CDR3 totals 14 residues.